These 24 T cell receptor beta chains came from one sample sequenced in a study of T cells in Graves' hyperthyroidism and ophthalmopathy. TCR beta CDR3 region amplification was performed from RNA transcripts. RT-PCR in the first round (using the HTBI primer set) targeted the TCR CDR3. Each CDR3 protein is one row after TCRdb ran MiXCR on the multiplex PCR reads. This sample carries under 400,000 distinct CDR3 sequences, 21% of them seen once, and the ten largest clones take 50% to 65%. Sequencing used blood. The source is a woman between 45 and 60 years old with Graves' hyperthyroidism.

In this sample, this clonotype turned up many times. The gene calls are TRBV5-1 and TRBJ1-4, with D unresolved. This CDR3 contains 17 residues. Trimming stripped 0 bases from V and 8 bases from J, with 20 bases between. Germline-derived CDR1 and CDR2 are SGHRS and YFSETQ. The CDR3 here is CASSLGSVGSFREKLFF. For the CDR3, the DNA is TGCGCCAGCAGCTTGGGTTCCGTAGGTTCCTTTAGGGAAAAACTGTTTTTT.

The rearrangement joins TRBV6-1 to TRBJ2-1; D is unclear. Looked up from germline, CDR1 is MNHNS and CDR2 is SASEGT. V was clipped by 7 bases and J by 4 bases, with 14 bases between them. The length of the CDR3 is 14 residues. CDR3 in amino acids: CASTPLREYNEQFF. The CDR3, as DNA: TGTGCCAGCACCCCCTTAAGGGAATACAATGAGCAGTTCTTC.

The gene calls are TRBV12-3 or TRBV12-4 and TRBJ2-1; D unclear. CDR3 length equals 11 residues. The V end was cut by 3 bases, the J end by 8 bases, with 5 bases between. CDR3 sequence (DNA): TGTGCCAGCAGTTTGTCCCATGAGCAGTTCTTC. Encoded protein: CASSLSHEQFF.

CDR3 nucleotide sequence: TGTGCCAGCAGTTCCTTCCGAGGGCTCGACTTGAATCAGCCCCAGCATTTT. Its translation is CASSSFRGLDLNQPQHF. The rearrangement uses TRBV11-3 and TRBJ1-5; D remains ambiguous. V lost 6 bases and J 4 bases, leaving 22 bases between the germline ends. The CDR3 is 17 residues long. Germline CDR1 and CDR2: SGHNT and YENEEA.

This clonotype came up a few times. The chain couples TRBV2 to TRBJ2-3; no clear D. V lost 3 bases to trimming and J lost 1 base, with 8 bases between them. Looked up from germline, CDR1 is SNHLY and CDR2 is FYNNEI. The CDR3 is 14 residues long. The CDR3 reads CASSDRAGTDTQYF. The CDR3 DNA reads as TGTGCCAGCAGTGACCGGGCGGGCACAGATACGCAGTATTTT.

This clonotype showed up many times. The chain links TRBV28 to TRBJ1-1; D is undetermined. The CDR3 length is 12 residues. The V end was cut by 5 bases, the J end by 9 bases, with 13 bases between. CDR1 and CDR2 (germline): MDHEN, SYDVKM. The CDR3 loop is CASSTYARQAFF. DNA for the CDR3: TGTGCCAGCAGTACGTACGCTCGCCAAGCTTTCTTT.

The sample holds many counts of this clonotype. The V gene is TRBV6-6, the J gene TRBJ1-1; no clear D gene. The V gene's germline CDR1 is MNHNY and CDR2 SVGAGI (reference sequence). This CDR3 region has 14 residues. V lost 0 bases and J 0 bases, leaving 5 bases between the germline ends. The CDR3 nucleotides are TGTGCCAGCAGTTACTCGATAGTGAACACTGAAGCTTTCTTT. It yields the protein CASSYSIVNTEAFF.

This chain uses TRBV2 with TRBJ1-2, with TRBD1 identical over 8 bases. V lost 5 bases and J lost 8; bases outside the gene matches: 7. Looked up from germline, CDR1 is SNHLY and CDR2 is FYNNEI. There are 13 residues in the CDR3. The CDR3 region is CASSRTGSSGYTF. The CDR3 region has the DNA TGTGCCAGCAGTCGGACAGGGTCTTCGGGCTACACCTTC.

In this sample, this clonotype turned up many times. The chain joins TRBV6-1 to TRBJ2-7; the match to TRBD2 covers 9 bases. This CDR3 comprises 15 residues. With V trimmed by 4 bases and J by 6 bases, 10 bases remained unmatched. Germline-derived CDR1 and CDR2 are MNHNS and SASEGT. CDR3: CASSGAKAGGREQYF. The CDR3 DNA follows: TGTGCCAGCAGTGGAGCCAAGGCGGGGGGGCGCGAGCAGTACTTC.

The chain is built from TRBV30 and TRBJ2-1, with D perhaps matching TRBD2 (5 bases). CDR3 length: 14 amino acids. The germline V and J ends were trimmed by 6 bases and 0 bases, with 12 bases remaining between them. Looked up from germline, CDR1 is GTSNPN and CDR2 is SVGIG (reference sequence). The CDR3: CACAGVISYNEQFF. The CDR3 DNA follows: TGTGCCTGCGCCGGGGTGATCTCCTACAATGAGCAGTTCTTC.

This clonotype was counted only a few times. A much larger clone lies one base from this, so it may be a read error. V is TRBV2 and J is TRBJ2-3; 9 nucleotides align to TRBD2. The trim removed 7 bases at V and 4 bases at J, leaving 9 bases unmatched. The CDR3 consists of 15 residues. Germline CDR1 and CDR2: SNHLY and FYNNEI. CDR3 amino acids: CASKGSSGGADTQYF. Here the CDR3 DNA reads TGTGCCAGCAAGGGGAGTAGCGGGGGCGCAGATACGCAGTATTTT.

This sequence joins TRBV2 and TRBJ2-5; TRBD2 agrees at 8 bases. The CDR3 spans 14 residues. Germline trimming cut 2 bases from V and 2 bases from J; bases unmatched to any gene: 1. CDR1 is SNHLY, CDR2 FYNNEI, per germline. CDR3: CASSEPSGQETQYF. In DNA, the CDR3 is TGTGCCAGCAGTGAACCTAGCGGGCAAGAGACCCAGTACTTC.

The table lists this clonotype with a few counts. The chain employs TRBV2 and TRBJ1-3; D is unclear. Trimming shortened V by 1 base and J by 0 bases, and 10 bases separated the two germline ends. Germline values: CDR1 SNHLY, CDR2 FYNNEI. The CDR3 sequence is 16 residues long. In nucleotides, the CDR3 is TGTGCCAGCAGTGAAGTTCGGCGTAGCTCTGGAAACACCATATATTTT. It yields the protein CASSEVRRSSGNTIYF.

The chain has TRBV4-2 and TRBJ2-2, with D hard to call. With 0 bases removed from V and 7 bases from J, the gap between germline ends came to 12 bases. Looked up from germline, CDR1 is LGHNA and CDR2 is YNFKEQ. The CDR3 has 15 residues. This chain's CDR3 is CASSQDRAMGGELFF. The CDR3 nucleotides read TGTGCCAGCAGCCAAGATCGGGCGATGGGCGGGGAGCTGTTTTTT.

This sequence joins TRBV6-5 and TRBJ1-2; D ambiguous. V dropped 4 bases and J dropped 0 bases, with 9 bases sitting between them. In germline, CDR1 is MNHEY, CDR2 SVGAGI. This CDR3 has 14 residues. The CDR3: CASSWTSSNYGYTF. In nucleotides, the CDR3 is TGTGCCAGCAGTTGGACTTCTTCTAACTATGGCTACACCTTC.

The V call is TRBV6-2 or TRBV6-3, the J call TRBJ2-1; 8 nucleotides match TRBD2. Germline V gene lookup returns CDR1 MNHEY and CDR2 SVGEGT. The V segment lost 6 bases and the J segment 10 bases; nucleotides outside the gene matches: 11. This CDR3 comprises 14 residues. Written as DNA, the CDR3 is TGTGCCAGCAGGCGAACTAGCGGAGGGGGGGAGCAGTTCTTC. It specifies CASRRTSGGGEQFF.

This clonotype was counted many times. The V gene is TRBV2, the J gene TRBJ1-5; 7 nucleotides align to TRBD1. This CDR3 has 14 amino acids. The germline CDR1 and CDR2 sequences are SNHLY and FYNNEI. With V trimmed by 6 bases and J by 0 bases, 2 bases remained unmatched. The CDR3 region is CASRRDSSNQPQHF. CDR3 nucleotide sequence: TGTGCCAGCAGAAGGGACAGTAGCAATCAGCCCCAGCATTTT. Full variable domain (rest looked up from reference TRBV2 and TRBJ1-5): EPEVTQTPSHQVTQMGQEVILRCVPISNHLYFYWYRQILGQKVEFLVSFYNNEISEKSEIFDDQFSVERPDGSNFTLKIRSTKLEDSAMYFCASRRDSSNQPQHFGDGTRLSIL.

This chain links TRBV27 with TRBJ1-2, with no clear D. From germline, CDR1 is MNHEY and CDR2 SMNVEV (reference sequence). This CDR3 contains 13 residues. V was pared by 4 bases and J by 8 bases, with 14 bases between. The CDR3 sequence is CASSSSVSEGYTF. The DNA of the CDR3 is TGTGCCAGCAGTTCGTCCGTGTCTGAAGGCTACACCTTC.

The V and J genes are TRBV29-1 and TRBJ2-7, with D perhaps TRBD1 or TRBD2 (6 bases each). Germline CDR1 and CDR2: SQVTM and ANQGSEA. V was clipped by 4 bases and J by 3 bases, with 10 bases between them. CDR3 length: 12 amino acids. In nucleotides, the CDR3 is TGCAGCGTTGTCGGAGGGGGCTACGAGCAGTACTTC. It translates to CSVVGGGYEQYF.

In its sample, this clonotype was seen many times. The gene calls are TRBV2 and TRBJ2-1; tentative D call: TRBD2 (6 bases). The CDR3 is made up of 14 amino acids. Trimming removed 5 bases at V and 1 base at J, with 9 bases between. Germline CDR1 reads SNHLY; CDR2 reads FYNNEI. The CDR3 DNA follows: TGTGCCAGCAGTCCGGCGGGGTCCTACAATGAGCAGTTCTTC. Residues: CASSPAGSYNEQFF.

The chain couples TRBV5-1 to TRBJ2-3; 8 bases align to TRBD1. V lost 2 bases, J lost 1 base, and 3 bases stayed unmatched. Germline V gene sequence: CDR1 SGHRS, CDR2 YFSETQ. The CDR3 is 15 amino acids. The CDR3 region is CASSFSTGGTDTQYF. CDR3 coding DNA: TGCGCCAGCAGCTTTTCGACAGGGGGCACAGATACGCAGTATTTT.

This clonotype was picked up many times. The chain carries TRBV2 and TRBJ1-6, with 12 bases lining up with TRBD1. The germline CDR1 and CDR2 sequences are SNHLY and FYNNEI. The CDR3 extends over 19 amino acids. The V segment lost 6 bases and the J segment 6 bases; nucleotides outside the gene matches: 15. Written as DNA, the CDR3 is TGTGCCAGCAGAACCAAACTTCCGGGACAGGGGGCGAGTAATTCACCCCTCCACTTT. It specifies CASRTKLPGQGASNSPLHF.

This clonotype was observed at least ten times. The chain carries TRBV11-2 and TRBJ2-7, with TRBD1 identical over 7 bases. Germline trimming cut 5 bases from V and 3 bases from J; bases unmatched to any gene: 4. Germline V gene sequence: CDR1 SGHAT, CDR2 FQNNGV. CDR3 size: 13 residues. DNA of the CDR3: TGTGCCAGCAGCACGCGGACAGGCTACGAGCAGTACTTC. This sequence encodes CASSTRTGYEQYF.

The J gene is TRBJ2-7, the V gene TRBV6-5; D is perhaps TRBD1 (6 bases). The ends were cut back, 0 bases at V and 5 bases at J, with 8 bases in the middle. CDR3 length: 13 residues. The germline CDR1 and CDR2 sequences are MNHEY and SVGAGI. As DNA, the CDR3 is TGTGCCAGCAGTTACTCCCAGGGGAACGAGCAGTACTTC. Amino acids: CASSYSQGNEQYF.